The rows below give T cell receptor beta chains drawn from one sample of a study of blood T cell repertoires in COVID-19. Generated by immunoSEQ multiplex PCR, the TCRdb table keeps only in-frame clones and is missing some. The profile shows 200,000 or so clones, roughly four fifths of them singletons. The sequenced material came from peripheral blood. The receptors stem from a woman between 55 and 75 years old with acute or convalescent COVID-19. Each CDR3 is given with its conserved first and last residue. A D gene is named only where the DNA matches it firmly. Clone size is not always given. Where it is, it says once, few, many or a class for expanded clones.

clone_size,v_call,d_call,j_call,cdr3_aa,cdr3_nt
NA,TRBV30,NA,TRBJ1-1,CADTRIMNTEAFF,TGTGCTGATACACGAATCATGAACACTGAAGCTTTCTTT
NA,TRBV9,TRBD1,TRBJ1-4,CASSRTGTGREKLFF,TGTGCCAGCAGCCGAACCGGGACAGGGAGAGAAAAACTGTTTTTT
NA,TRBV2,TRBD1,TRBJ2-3,CASTPTTGGSTDTQYF,TGTGCCAGCACCCCTACGACAGGGGGTAGCACAGATACGCAGTATTTT
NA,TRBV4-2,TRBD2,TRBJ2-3,CASSQVASGVADTQYF,TGTGCCAGCAGCCAAGTGGCTAGCGGGGTCGCAGATACGCAGTATTTT
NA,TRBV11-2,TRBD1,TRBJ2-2,CASSLGGQLNTGELFF,TGTGCCAGCAGCTTAGGGGGACAGCTGAACACCGGGGAGCTGTTTTTT
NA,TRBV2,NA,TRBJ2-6,CASSDWSAGANVLTF,TGTGCCAGCAGTGATTGGTCAGCTGGGGCCAACGTCCTGACTTTC
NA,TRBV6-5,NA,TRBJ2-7,CASKDSTYEQYF,TGTGCCAGCAAGGACAGTACCTACGAGCAGTACTTC
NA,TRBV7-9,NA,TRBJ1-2,CASSLSGGVYGYTF,TGTGCCAGCAGCTTATCGGGCGGGGTCTATGGCTACACCTTC
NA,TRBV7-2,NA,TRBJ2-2,CASSFEGDNTGELFF,TGTGCCAGCAGCTTCGAGGGGGACAACACCGGGGAGCTGTTTTTT
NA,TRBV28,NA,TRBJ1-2,CASSGSYGYTF,TGTGCCAGCAGTGGGAGCTATGGCTACACCTTC
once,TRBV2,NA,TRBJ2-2,CASRQSGENTGELFF,TGTGCCAGCAGACAAAGCGGAGAGAACACCGGGGAGCTGTTTTTT
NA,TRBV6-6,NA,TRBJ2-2,CASSPRGHRVDTGELFF,TGTGCCAGCAGTCCGCGCGGTCACAGGGTGGACACCGGGGAGCTGTTTTTT
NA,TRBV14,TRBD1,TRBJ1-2,CASSQEAQGAWGYTF,TGTGCCAGCAGCCAAGAGGCCCAGGGGGCGTGGGGCTACACCTTC
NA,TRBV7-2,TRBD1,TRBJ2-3,CASSGTGADTQYF,TGTGCCAGCAGCGGGACAGGGGCAGATACGCAGTATTTT
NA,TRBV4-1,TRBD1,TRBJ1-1,CASSRMDRATEAFF,TGCGCCAGCAGCCGGATGGACAGGGCCACTGAAGCTTTCTTT
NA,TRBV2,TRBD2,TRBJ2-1,CASSPMGLAGGPVQFF,TGTGCCAGCAGTCCTATGGGACTAGCGGGGGGGCCAGTGCAGTTCTTC
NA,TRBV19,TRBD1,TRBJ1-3,CASSLQGAAGNTIYF,TGTGCCAGTAGTCTACAGGGGGCTGCTGGAAACACCATATATTTT
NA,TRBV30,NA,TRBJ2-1,CAWRKGGGVKQFF,TGTGCCTGGAGAAAGGGGGGGGGCGTCAAGCAGTTCTTC
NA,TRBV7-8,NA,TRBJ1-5,CASSLGQDQPQHF,TGTGCCAGCAGCTTAGGGCAGGATCAGCCCCAGCATTTT
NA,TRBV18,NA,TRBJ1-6,CASSPTRLQGQIPNSPLHF,TGTGCCAGCTCACCAACTCGGCTACAAGGACAGATTCCTAATTCACCCCTCCACTTT
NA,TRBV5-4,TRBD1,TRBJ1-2,CASNLDRGIGYTF,TGTGCCAGCAACCTTGACAGGGGGATAGGCTACACCTTC
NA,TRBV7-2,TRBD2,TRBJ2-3,CASSLTSGSTDTQYF,TGTGCCAGCAGCTTGACTAGCGGAAGCACAGATACGCAGTATTTT
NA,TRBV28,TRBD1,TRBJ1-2,CASSLFEGQLGGGYTF,TGTGCCAGCAGTTTATTTGAGGGACAGCTGGGTGGCGGCTACACCTTC
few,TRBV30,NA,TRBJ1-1,CAWNEGNTEAFF,TGTGCCTGGAATGAGGGGAACACTGAAGCTTTCTTT
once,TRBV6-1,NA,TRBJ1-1,CASSEVFSGISTEAFF,TGTGCCAGCAGTGAAGTTTTTTCCGGGATCAGCACTGAAGCTTTCTTT
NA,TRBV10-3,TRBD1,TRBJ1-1,CAIRGQGDTEAFF,TGTGCCATCAGAGGACAGGGGGACACTGAAGCTTTCTTT
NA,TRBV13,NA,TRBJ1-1,CASSDKSGTNTEAFF,TGTGCCAGCAGCGACAAATCGGGGACAAACACTGAAGCTTTCTTT
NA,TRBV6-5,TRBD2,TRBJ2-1,CASSFSGGSYNEQFF,TGTGCCAGCAGCTTTAGCGGGGGCTCCTACAATGAGCAGTTCTTC
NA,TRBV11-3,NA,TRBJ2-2,CASRGGANTGELFF,TGTGCCAGCAGGGGCGGGGCGAACACCGGGGAGCTGTTTTTT
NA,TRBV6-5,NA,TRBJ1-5,CASSSGSNQPQHF,TGTGCCAGCAGCTCAGGGAGCAATCAGCCCCAGCATTTT